The 28 T cell receptor beta chains given below trace back to one sample, sequenced in a study of radiation and T cells in renal cell carcinoma. Profiled with immunoSEQ multiplex PCR; TCRdb holds only in-frame clones, not every one. The repertoire holds about 170,000 clones, with about 87% as singletons. Time point meaning: blood 4 weeks post-SBRT, at nephrectomy. Treatment here: 15 Gy SBRT to primary tumor, nephrectomy 4 weeks later. The source was blood, collected from a patient whose treatment included radiotherapy and nephrectomy. The receptors originated from a woman between 45 and 60 years old with renal cell carcinoma.

The V and J genes are TRBV10-3 and TRBJ1-1; D perhaps matches TRBD1 (6 bases). Germline V gene sequence: CDR1 ENHRY, CDR2 SYGVKD. V lost 0 bases to trimming and J lost 3 bases, with 11 bases between them. The length of the CDR3 is 15 residues. The CDR3 DNA reads as TGTGCCATCAGTGAGTCCAAGGGGGTATACACTGAAGCTTTCTTT. Its translation is CAISESKGVYTEAFF.

This sequence joins TRBV19 and TRBJ2-6; D possibly corresponds to TRBD1 (6 bases). The CDR3 is 15 amino acids. V was pared by 9 bases and J by 2 bases, with 14 bases between. Per germline, CDR1 LNHDA and CDR2 SQIVND (reference sequence). The CDR3 is CASGAGATGANVLTF. The CDR3 DNA follows: TGTGCCAGCGGGGCAGGGGCTACTGGGGCCAACGTCCTGACTTTC.

This chain connects TRBV30 to TRBJ2-7; 7 bases fit TRBD1. Germline V gives CDR1 GTSNPN, CDR2 SVGIG (reference sequence). V was clipped by 4 bases and J by 3 bases; unmatched bases: 6. This CDR3 contains 13 residues. The CDR3 protein is CAWKRGPGYEQYF. Written as DNA, the CDR3 is TGTGCCTGGAAGAGGGGGCCAGGCTACGAGCAGTACTTC. The whole variable domain, filled in from reference TRBV30 and TRBJ2-7, reads SQTIHQWPATLVQPVGSPLSLECTVEGTSNPNLYWYRQAAGRGLQLLFYSVGIGQISSEVPQNLSASRPQDRQFILSSKKLLLSDSGFYLCAWKRGPGYEQYFGPGTRLTVT.

The chain links TRBV7-9 to TRBJ1-2; 9 nucleotides match TRBD1. The junction had 8 bases not matched to a gene; V was cut back by 5 bases and J by 4 bases. The germline gives CDR1 SEHNR, CDR2 FQNEAQ (reference sequence). The CDR3 sequence is 15 residues long. The CDR3 protein is CASSPRQGGIYGYTF. The CDR3 nucleotides are TGTGCCAGCAGCCCCCGACAGGGGGGGATCTATGGCTACACCTTC.

The genes are TRBV7-6 and TRBJ2-3, with D perhaps TRBD2 (7 bases). CDR1 and CDR2 from the germline V gene are SGHVS and FNYEAQ. With 2 bases removed from V and 6 bases from J, the gap between germline ends came to 12 bases. The CDR3 is made up of 14 amino acids. The CDR3 loop reads CASSLLRGADTQYF. The CDR3 DNA reads as TGTGCCAGCAGCTTATTACGGGGGGCGGATACGCAGTATTTT.

This chain uses TRBV9 with TRBJ2-3, with no clear D. Germline V gives CDR1 SGDLS, CDR2 YYNGEE. This CDR3 is 13 amino acids long. V lost 0 bases, J lost 5 bases, and 7 bases lay in between. CDR3 coding DNA: TGTGCCAGCAGCGTAGGTTACAAAGATACGCAGTATTTT. Amino acids: CASSVGYKDTQYF.

The chain is built from TRBV5-6 and TRBJ1-2; maybe TRBD1 (6 bases). CDR3 length: 12 amino acids. CDR1 SGHDT and CDR2 YYEEEE come from the germline V gene. Deletions cut 3 bases from V and 12 bases from J, with 15 bases between. The chain's CDR3 is CASSWGASGNTF. The CDR3 nucleotides are TGTGCCAGCAGCTGGGGGGCCTCAGGAAACACCTTC.

The V call is TRBV2, the J call TRBJ2-5, with unresolved D. Germline V gene sequence: CDR1 SNHLY, CDR2 FYNNEI. This CDR3 is 13 amino acids long. V gave up 4 bases and J gave up 1 base, with 7 bases separating them. CDR3 nucleotides: TGTGCCAGCAGTGGCTATCTCCAAGAGACCCAGTACTTC. This gives the protein CASSGYLQETQYF.

This chain connects TRBV6-6 to TRBJ1-5, with D perhaps matching TRBD1 (5 bases). Germline assignment: CDR1 MNHNY and CDR2 SVGAGI (reference sequence). V lost 2 bases and J 4 bases, leaving 15 bases between the germline ends. CDR3 length: 16 amino acids. CDR3 in DNA: TGTGCCAGCAGTTACCCAGAACGTGGGGGGAATCAGCCCCAGCATTTT. As protein: CASSYPERGGNQPQHF.

The chain combines TRBV15 with TRBJ1-4; D is perhaps TRBD1 (5 bases). The germline V gene has CDR1 LNHNV and CDR2 YYDKDF (reference sequence). CDR3 size: 17 residues. Trimming removed 1 base from V and 0 bases from J, with 12 bases in between. The CDR3 sequence is CATSRVPRGATNEKLFF. Written as DNA, the CDR3 is TGTGCCACCAGCAGAGTCCCACGGGGGGCAACTAATGAAAAACTGTTTTTT.

The chain is built from TRBV4-1 and TRBJ2-7, with a possible D match to TRBD1 (5 bases). Trimming shortened V by 2 bases and J by 5 bases, and 19 bases separated the two germline ends. The germline V gene has CDR1 MGHRA and CDR2 YSYEKL. This CDR3 is 16 amino acids long. CDR3 protein: CASSQQRSRESDEQYF. The CDR3 DNA is TGCGCCAGCAGCCAACAAAGGTCCAGGGAATCTGACGAGCAGTACTTC.

This clone was seen a handful of times. V and J are TRBV7-9 and TRBJ2-7; 7 positions match TRBD2. Germline trimming cut 5 bases from V and 4 bases from J; bases unmatched to any gene: 5. Germline V gene lookup returns CDR1 SEHNR and CDR2 FQNEAQ (reference sequence). The CDR3 has 13 amino acids. The CDR3 here is CASSDRTRYEQYF. The CDR3 DNA reads TGTGCCAGCAGCGATCGGACTAGATACGAGCAGTACTTC. Drawing the rest from reference TRBV7-9 and TRBJ2-7, the complete variable domain is DTGVSQNPRHKITKRGQNVTFRCDPISEHNRLYWYRQTLGQGPEFLTYFQNEAQLEKSRLLSDRFSAERPKGSFSTLEIQRTEQGDSAMYLCASSDRTRYEQYFGPGTRLTVT.

With regard to this clone: The junction shows a germline mismatch at one end, possibly a read error. The gene calls are TRBV9 and TRBJ2-7; maybe TRBD1 (6 bases). The CDR3 sequence is 13 residues long. Germline CDR1 reads SGDLS; CDR2 reads YYNGEE. The DNA of the CDR3 is TGTGCCAACAGCGTCCGAGGGGGTGGCGAGCAGTACTTC. This sequence encodes CANSVRGGGEQYF. Full variable domain (rest looked up from reference TRBV9 and TRBJ2-7): DSGVTQTPKHLITATGQRVTLRCSPRSGDLSVYWYQQSLDQGLQFLIQYYNGEERAKGNILERFSAQQFPDLHSELNLSSLELGDSALYFCANSVRGGGEQYFGPGTRLTVT.

This clone was seen a handful of times. The CDR3 region has the DNA TGTGCCAGCAGTGTTAGTCGCTACAATTCACCCCTCCACTTT. It translates to CASSVSRYNSPLHF. The rearrangement links TRBV6-1 to TRBJ1-6; D gene uncertain. The CDR3 totals 14 residues. Germline loops: CDR1 MNHNS, CDR2 SASEGT. V was cut by 4 bases and J by 7 bases, with 11 bases left in between.

V and J are TRBV18 and TRBJ1-6, with D tentatively TRBD1 (6 bases). This CDR3 has 18 amino acids. The germline V and J ends were trimmed by 6 bases and 0 bases, with 18 bases remaining between them. Germline V gene lookup returns CDR1 KGHSH and CDR2 LQKENI. CDR3 sequence reads: CASSQGITGISYNSPLHF. DNA for the CDR3: TGTGCCAGCTCCCAGGGGATAACAGGCATCTCCTATAATTCACCCCTCCACTTT.

This CDR3 reads CASSGTRVSYNEQFF. The CDR3 nucleotides are TGTGCCAGCAGCGGGACTCGGGTCTCCTACAATGAGCAGTTCTTC. This sequence joins TRBV9 and TRBJ2-1; D perhaps matches TRBD2 (5 bases). The CDR3 has 15 amino acids. Germline V gene data show CDR1 as SGDLS and CDR2 as YYNGEE. Trimming left V 3 bases short and J 0 bases short, with 10 bases between.

J is TRBJ1-1 and V is TRBV30; D is possibly TRBD1 (5 bases). The CDR3 runs 13 residues. V was trimmed by 0 bases and J by 5 bases, leaving 10 bases between them. Germline loops: CDR1 GTSNPN, CDR2 SVGIG (reference sequence). As DNA, the CDR3 is TGTGCCTGGAGTGTTCAGGGTTGGACTGAAGCTTTCTTT. It yields the protein CAWSVQGWTEAFF.

The sample holds a few counts of this clone. The chain links TRBV30 to TRBJ1-5; D not resolved. V lost 6 bases and J lost 0, with 12 bases in between. The CDR3 runs 14 residues. Germline lookup yields CDR1 GTSNPN and CDR2 SVGIG (reference sequence). The CDR3 sequence is CACSSGVSNQPQHF. For the CDR3, the DNA is TGTGCCTGCTCTTCCGGGGTTAGCAATCAGCCCCAGCATTTT.

A word on this clone: The junction and the germline gene differ at one end; a read error may be behind it. The V gene is TRBV6-5, the J gene TRBJ1-1; no reliable D call. Germline lookup yields CDR1 MNHEY and CDR2 SVGAGI. The CDR3 extends over 12 amino acids. The CDR3 coding sequence is TGTGCCATCAGTCGGGGGAACACTGAAGCTTTCTTT. Its protein is CAISRGNTEAFF.

This clone was counted only a few times. The chain joins TRBV19 to TRBJ2-5; D remains ambiguous. The CDR3 sequence is 13 residues long. Germline V lookup: CDR1 LNHDA, CDR2 SQIVND (reference sequence). Trimming took 1 base from V and 2 from J, leaving 5 bases between them. CDR3 sequence: CASSIVMQETQYF. The CDR3 DNA reads TGTGCCAGTAGTATAGTGATGCAAGAGACCCAGTACTTC.

The CDR3 region is CSVEWTDNTEAFF. CDR3 bases: TGCAGCGTTGAGTGGACGGACAACACTGAAGCTTTCTTT. The chain uses TRBV29-1 and TRBJ1-1; D is ambiguous. V dropped 3 bases and J dropped 2 bases, with 10 bases sitting between them. This CDR3 comprises 13 residues. Germline V gives CDR1 SQVTM, CDR2 ANQGSEA.

V gene TRBV4-3 combines with J gene TRBJ1-4; D not certain. V lost 4 bases, J lost 3 bases, and 12 bases lay in between. Germline values: CDR1 LGHNA, CDR2 YSLEER. This CDR3 is built from 15 residues. The CDR3 DNA reads TGCGCCAGCAGCCTTATGCGGAATCCTAATGAAAAACTGTTTTTT. Translated, it gives CASSLMRNPNEKLFF.

The chain is built from TRBV6-6 and TRBJ1-2; perhaps TRBD1 as D (6 bases). This CDR3 has 15 amino acids. Per the germline V gene, CDR1 is MNHNY and CDR2 is SVGAGI (reference sequence). V lost 6 bases, J lost 6 bases, and 20 bases lay in between. CDR3 region: CASRHKSGTSDGYTF. CDR3 coding DNA: TGTGCCAGCAGGCACAAATCCGGGACATCGGATGGCTACACCTTC.

This clone occurred a few times. The J gene is TRBJ1-3, the V gene TRBV9; D is unclear. Looked up from germline, CDR1 is SGDLS and CDR2 is YYNGEE. V lost 6 bases, J lost 3 bases, and 7 bases lay in between. The CDR3 sequence is 12 residues long. The CDR3 is CASTTLGNTIYF. The CDR3 region has the DNA TGTGCCAGCACGACGCTTGGAAACACCATATATTTT.

The chain has TRBV14 and TRBJ1-6; a weak D match, TRBD1 (6 bases). This CDR3 region has 13 residues. In germline, CDR1 is SGHDN, CDR2 FVKESK. The V and J ends lost 7 bases and 9 bases respectively, with 13 bases between them. The CDR3 bases are TGTGCCAGCACCGTGGGGGGGGCTTCACCCCTCCACTTT. Its translation: CASTVGGASPLHF.

The rearrangement links TRBV4-3 to TRBJ2-5; TRBD2 aligns across 11 bases. With V trimmed by 4 bases and J by 5 bases, 6 bases remained unmatched. The CDR3 loop spans 15 amino acids. CDR1 is LGHNA and CDR2 is YSLEER in the germline V gene. This CDR3 reads CASSPSGGRGETQYF. The CDR3 bases are TGCGCCAGCAGCCCTAGCGGGGGGCGGGGGGAGACCCAGTACTTC.

This clone was recorded once. The V and J genes are TRBV19 and TRBJ1-1, with D unclear. Germline CDR1 and CDR2: LNHDA and SQIVND (reference sequence). Trimming stripped 7 bases from V and 3 bases from J, with 6 bases between. The CDR3 sequence is 11 residues long. Here the CDR3 reads CASIRDTEAFF. For the CDR3, the DNA is TGTGCCAGTATCCGGGACACTGAAGCTTTCTTT.

This chain links TRBV6-5 with TRBJ1-1, with D unresolved. The V and J ends lost 0 bases and 0 bases respectively, with 11 bases between them. This CDR3 region has 16 residues. Germline V CDR1 and CDR2: MNHEY, SVGAGI. The CDR3 bases are TGTGCCAGCAGTTACTCGTATACGGCCATGAACACTGAAGCTTTCTTT. Amino acid sequence: CASSYSYTAMNTEAFF.